A few counts support the clone carrying this TCR beta chain. Measured with immunoSEQ multiplex PCR; TCRdb has only the in-frame clones, and not every one. Of roughly 70,000 clones in the sample, 86% are singletons; the top ten hold roughly 8%. These data originate in a study of OX40 agonist ivuxolimab in advanced cancers. The clonotype was recovered from an adult with an advanced solid tumor such as melanoma, head and neck, liver or kidney cancer. Specimen: CD4+ or CD8+ T cells sorted from blood, collected in a trial of the OX40 agonist ivuxolimab.

The CDR3 bases are TGCAGTGCTAGAGAGTTAGGGGCGGTGTTTTTT. This gives the protein CSARELGAVFF. The chain recombines TRBV20-1 with TRBJ1-4; tentatively, D is TRBD1 (5 bases). Trimming stripped 0 bases from V and 15 bases from J, with 11 bases between. CDR3 length equals 11 residues. Germline V gene lookup returns CDR1 DFQATT and CDR2 SNEGSKA (reference sequence).